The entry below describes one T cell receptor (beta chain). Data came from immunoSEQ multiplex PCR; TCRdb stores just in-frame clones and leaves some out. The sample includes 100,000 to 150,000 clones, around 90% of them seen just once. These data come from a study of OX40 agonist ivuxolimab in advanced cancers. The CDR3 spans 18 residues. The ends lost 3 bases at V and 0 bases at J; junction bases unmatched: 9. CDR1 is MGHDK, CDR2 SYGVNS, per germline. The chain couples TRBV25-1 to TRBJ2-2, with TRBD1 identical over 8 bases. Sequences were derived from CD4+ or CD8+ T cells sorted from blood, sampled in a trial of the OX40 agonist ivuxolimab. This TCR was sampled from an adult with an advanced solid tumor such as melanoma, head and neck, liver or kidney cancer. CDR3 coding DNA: TGTGCCAGCAGTGACCCCGGGACAGGAGCATCGAACACCGGGGAGCTGTTTTTT. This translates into CASSDPGTGASNTGELFF.